This TCR beta chain was recovered during a study of OX40 agonist ivuxolimab in advanced cancers. Study results and limitations: Partial responders at 0.1-3.0 mg/kg showed near-lowest clonal expansion.

Some clones are missing from TCRdb's copy, which holds only in-frame ones; the method was immunoSEQ multiplex PCR. The sample includes 3,700 or so clones, roughly 80% seen only once; the top ten take over 75%. Of note for this clone: Its cognate antigen is unknown.

At baseline, cycle 4 day 1, and cycle 7 day 1, blood was sampled. The V end lost 5 bases, the J end lost 3 bases, and 13 bases lay between the germline ends. This CDR3 comprises 14 residues. CDR1 is LNHDA and CDR2 is SQIVND in the germline V gene (reference sequence). The sequence came from an adult with an advanced solid tumor such as melanoma, head and neck, liver or kidney cancer. The chain is built from TRBV19 and TRBJ1-1; D is ambiguous. The sequenced sample was CD4+ or CD8+ T cells sorted from blood, obtained in a trial of the OX40 agonist ivuxolimab. The CDR3 sequence is CASSESDWDTEAFF. DNA of the CDR3: TGTGCCAGTAGTGAGTCGGACTGGGACACTGAAGCTTTCTTT.